The clone carrying this TCR beta chain occurred once. The CDR3 is 17 residues long. V dropped 0 bases and J dropped 7; count of bases not matched to a gene: 9. Germline V gives CDR1 LGHNA, CDR2 YNFKEQ. The sample belongs to a study of shared clonotypes between healthy human individuals. Study donors comprised healthy, HIV-negative adults devoid of recent acute infection or vaccination. Donors comprised only Caucasian adults living in Nashville, Tennessee. The repertoire was sequenced with immunoSEQ multiplex PCR; TCRdb's copy has only in-frame clones and lacks some. The data contain some 1.5 million clones, around 98% of them singletons.

Sequences were obtained from naive CD4+ T cells sorted from blood. Specified subset: CD45RA+ positively selected. The clonotype was recovered from a man younger than 45 in good health. This chain links TRBV4-2 with TRBJ2-1, with 10 bases that match TRBD2. Here the CDR3 DNA reads TGTGCCAGCAGCCAAGATTCGCGGCTAGCGGGGGTAAATGAGCAGTTCTTC. Translated: CASSQDSRLAGVNEQFF.